What follows are 31 T cell receptor beta chains derived from one specimen sequenced in a study of blood T cell repertoires in COVID-19. The assay was immunoSEQ multiplex PCR, and TCRdb's table has in-frame clones only and misses some. The sample lists 250,000 or so clones, just under 90% seen once, with over 4% in the top ten. Material for sequencing was PBMCs or T cells enriched from blood (not recorded which). The receptors stem from a woman under 40 with acute COVID-19.

V is TRBV20-1 and J is TRBJ1-6; D perhaps matches TRBD1 (6 bases). Germline lookup yields CDR1 DFQATT and CDR2 SNEGSKA (reference sequence). The CDR3 contains 13 residues. V was pared by 6 bases and J by 7 bases, with 13 bases between. The DNA of the CDR3 is TGCAGTGCGAGTCGGGACACAAATTCACCCCTCCACTTT. This gives the protein CSASRDTNSPLHF.

This CDR3 is CASRGSAASSGNTIYF. The DNA of the CDR3 is TGTGCCAGCAGGGGGAGCGCAGCCAGCTCTGGAAACACCATATATTTT. The chain has TRBV3-1 (or the pseudogene TRBV3-2) and TRBJ1-3; no clear D. V was clipped by 6 bases and J by 0 bases, with 15 bases between them. Germline assignment: CDR1 LGHDT and CDR2 YNNKEL (reference sequence). The CDR3 extends over 16 amino acids.

CDR3 sequence: CAISESSGNTIYF. The CDR3 DNA follows: TGTGCCATCAGTGAGTCTAGTGGAAACACCATATATTTT. The V and J genes are TRBV10-3 and TRBJ1-3, with D uncertain. Trimming shortened V by 0 bases and J by 3 bases, and 3 bases separated the two germline ends. Germline V CDR1 and CDR2: ENHRY, SYGVKD. The CDR3 has 13 amino acids.

The rearrangement links TRBV4-3 to TRBJ2-1, with 8 positions matching TRBD2. Germline CDR1 LGHNA, CDR2 YSLEER. V lost 0 bases, J lost 2 bases, and 6 bases stayed unmatched. There are 17 residues in the CDR3. The CDR3 DNA reads TGCGCCAGCAGCCAAGATCTGACTAGCGATGCCTACAATGAGCAGTTCTTC. Residues: CASSQDLTSDAYNEQFF.

The chain recombines TRBV10-3 with TRBJ1-1; 7 bases agree with TRBD1. In germline, CDR1 is ENHRY, CDR2 SYGVKD. J gave up 3 bases and V 6 bases, and 10 bases lay outside the gene matches. This CDR3 contains 15 residues. The CDR3 DNA reads TGTGCCATCAGGGATCACAGGGGTGGAGACACTGAAGCTTTCTTT. Its protein is CAIRDHRGGDTEAFF.

CDR3 coding DNA: TGTGCCAGTAGTACGACAGGGGTGGCCTACAATGAGCAGTTCTTC. This gives the protein CASSTTGVAYNEQFF. V is TRBV19 and J is TRBJ2-1; 8 nucleotides align to TRBD1. There are 15 residues in the CDR3. Germline CDR1 is LNHDA and CDR2 is SQIVND (reference sequence). V lost 4 bases and J lost 2; bases outside the gene matches: 4.

The chain employs TRBV5-6 and TRBJ1-4; D gene unclear. V was pared by 1 base and J by 5 bases, with 12 bases between. The CDR3 runs to 15 residues. Germline CDR1 is SGHDT and CDR2 is YYEEEE. The CDR3 DNA reads TGTGCCAGCAGCTTGAGGAACAGACAAAATGAAAAACTGTTTTTT. Encoded protein: CASSLRNRQNEKLFF.

V gene TRBV6-4 combines with J gene TRBJ1-2; 7 bases map to TRBD1. Germline CDR1 and CDR2: MRHNA and SNTAGT. J gave up 6 bases and V 2 bases, and 3 bases lay outside the gene matches. CDR3 size: 13 residues. The CDR3 spells CASSDGTADGYTF. CDR3 DNA: TGTGCCAGCAGTGACGGGACAGCGGATGGCTACACCTTC.

The V call is TRBV6-1, the J call TRBJ1-4, with D perhaps matching TRBD1 (5 bases). The CDR3 loop spans 16 amino acids. CDR1 is MNHNS, CDR2 SASEGT, per germline. The V end was cut by 4 bases, the J end by 0 bases, with 12 bases between. CDR3 sequence (DNA): TGTGCCAGCAGTGCAGATGACAGTGCAACTAATGAAAAACTGTTTTTT. Encoded protein: CASSADDSATNEKLFF.

The V gene is TRBV28, the J gene TRBJ1-3; no clear D gene. V lost 1 base and J lost 2, with 9 bases in between. CDR3 length: 15 amino acids. Germline CDR1 reads MDHEN; CDR2 reads SYDVKM. CDR3 sequence: CASSLLGDPGNTIYF. The CDR3 DNA reads as TGTGCCAGCAGTTTATTAGGAGACCCTGGAAACACCATATATTTT.

The CDR3 is CASSPYSGYGNEQFF. The CDR3 region has the DNA TGCGCCAGCAGCCCATATAGCGGATACGGTAATGAGCAGTTCTTC. The chain couples TRBV4-1 to TRBJ2-1, with D maybe TRBD2 (6 bases). Trimming removed 4 bases from V and 7 bases from J, with 17 bases in between. The germline V gene encodes CDR1 MGHRA and CDR2 YSYEKL. This CDR3 has 15 residues.

The V gene is TRBV2, the J gene TRBJ1-5; a possible D gene is TRBD1 (5 bases). The V end was cut by 6 bases, the J end by 7 bases, with 22 bases between. The CDR3 consists of 16 residues. In germline, CDR1 is SNHLY, CDR2 FYNNEI. The chain's CDR3 is CASSVREVRGGQPQHF. CDR3 DNA: TGTGCCAGCAGCGTTAGAGAAGTGCGGGGGGGACAGCCCCAGCATTTT.

The gene calls are TRBV19 and TRBJ2-1; possibly TRBD2 for D (5 bases). CDR1 and CDR2 from the germline V gene are LNHDA and SQIVND (reference sequence). The CDR3 length is 15 residues. V gave up 1 base and J gave up 12 bases, with 19 bases separating them. DNA for the CDR3: TGTGCCAGTAGTATAGGAACACTAGGGCCAGAGCGGCAGTTCTTC. Translation: CASSIGTLGPERQFF.

The chain combines TRBV27 with TRBJ2-7; 7 bases agree with TRBD2. With V trimmed by 7 bases and J by 4 bases, 10 bases remained unmatched. The CDR3 is made up of 14 amino acids. Germline CDR1 MNHEY, CDR2 SMNVEV (reference sequence). CDR3 protein: CASTLGGEGYEQYF. The CDR3 coding sequence is TGTGCCAGCACCCTGGGGGGGGAAGGTTACGAGCAGTACTTC.

In regard to this clone: One end of the junction does not line up with germline, which may come from a read error. V gene TRBV7-3 combines with J gene TRBJ2-7; the D gene is possibly TRBD1 (5 bases). The CDR3 consists of 13 residues. CDR1 is SGHTA and CDR2 is FQGTGA in the germline V gene. The CDR3 bases are TGTGCCAGCAGCGGCCAGGGCTCCCACGAGCAGTACTTC. It codes for CASSGQGSHEQYF.

V gene TRBV7-9 combines with J gene TRBJ2-4; D may be TRBD1 (7 bases). Germline V gene sequence: CDR1 SEHNR, CDR2 FQNEAQ (reference sequence). Trimming took 1 base from V and 3 from J, leaving 13 bases between them. The CDR3 consists of 16 residues. CDR3 nucleotides: TGTGCCAGCAGCTTAGGCGGGACAGCCAACAAAAACATTCAGTACTTC. Translated: CASSLGGTANKNIQYF.

This clone was observed a handful of times. The rearrangement uses TRBV19 and TRBJ2-7, with 8 bases matching TRBD2. The CDR3 totals 15 residues. V shed 4 bases and J 2 bases; nucleotides not matched to a gene: 7. Germline V gene data show CDR1 as LNHDA and CDR2 as SQIVND (reference sequence). Written as DNA, the CDR3 is TGTGCCAGTAGTAAAGCGGGAGTAGTCCCCTACGAGCAGTACTTC. This translates into CASSKAGVVPYEQYF. Together with reference TRBV19 and TRBJ2-7, the CDR3 gives the full variable domain: DGGITQSPKYLFRKEGQNVTLSCEQNLNHDAMYWYRQDPGQGLRLIYYSQIVNDFQKGDIAEGYSVSREKKESFPLTVTSAQKNPTAFYLCASSKAGVVPYEQYFGPGTRLTVT.

The chain combines TRBV3-1 (or the pseudogene TRBV3-2) with TRBJ2-3; 9 bases align to TRBD2. V lost 2 bases to trimming and J lost 6 bases; unmatched junction nucleotides: 6. The CDR3 consists of 15 residues. From germline, CDR1 is LGHDT and CDR2 YNNKEL (reference sequence). For the CDR3, the DNA is TGTGCCAGCAGCCAACTAGCGGGAACGGTGGATACGCAGTATTTT. Translation: CASSQLAGTVDTQYF.

The chain joins TRBV9 to TRBJ2-3; 7 bases match TRBD2. Unmatched junction bases numbered 6, after V lost 3 bases and J lost 2 bases. CDR3 length: 15 amino acids. Germline V gene sequence: CDR1 SGDLS, CDR2 YYNGEE. The CDR3 loop is CASSAPGLFTDTQYF. The DNA for the CDR3 is TGTGCCAGCAGCGCTCCGGGACTATTCACAGATACGCAGTATTTT.

The rearrangement joins TRBV19 to TRBJ2-1, with 8 bases identical to TRBD2. The V gene's germline CDR1 is LNHDA and CDR2 SQIVND (reference sequence). The CDR3 is 16 residues long. The J segment lost 1 base and the V segment lost 2 bases, leaving 4 bases of the junction unmatched. The DNA for the CDR3 is TGTGCCAGTAGTATAACGGCGGGAGGTTCCTACAATGAGCAGTTCTTC. It yields the protein CASSITAGGSYNEQFF.

This chain uses TRBV27 with TRBJ2-7, with 7 bases identical to TRBD1. The germline gives CDR1 MNHEY, CDR2 SMNVEV (reference sequence). This CDR3 spans 15 amino acids. J was trimmed by 2 bases and V by 6 bases; bases with no gene match: 10. The CDR3 loop is CASSRRTGTTYEQYF. The CDR3 DNA reads as TGTGCCAGCAGCCGTAGGACAGGTACGACCTACGAGCAGTACTTC.

V gene TRBV6-1 combines with J gene TRBJ2-7; D is ambiguous. Germline-derived CDR1 and CDR2 are MNHNS and SASEGT. Deletions cut 3 bases from V and 4 bases from J, with 10 bases between. This CDR3 is 13 amino acids long. CDR3 nucleotide sequence: TGTGCCAGCAGTGATGGGCAGCTTTACGAGCAGTACTTC. This sequence encodes CASSDGQLYEQYF.

This clone has only one observation. This chain links TRBV6-5 with TRBJ2-1; 10 bases are shared with TRBD2. This CDR3 comprises 15 residues. CDR1 and CDR2 from the germline V gene are MNHEY and SVGAGI. V lost 6 bases and J lost 6; bases outside the gene matches: 8. The CDR3 nucleotides read TGTGCCAGCAGCTATCTAGCGGGAGCCAGCAATGAGCAGTTCTTC. Translated: CASSYLAGASNEQFF.

The J gene is TRBJ1-1, the V gene TRBV5-1, with TRBD1 as a possible D gene (6 bases). V lost 0 bases and J 0 bases, leaving 6 bases between the germline ends. CDR1 is SGHRS, CDR2 YFSETQ, per germline. The CDR3 loop spans 14 amino acids. The CDR3 reads CASSLGDMNTEAFF. The CDR3 nucleotides are TGCGCCAGCAGCTTGGGGGACATGAACACTGAAGCTTTCTTT.

The gene calls are TRBV28 and TRBJ1-5; possible D gene TRBD1, 5 bases. V was clipped by 1 base and J by 0 bases, with 10 bases between them. The CDR3 extends over 16 amino acids. In germline, CDR1 is MDHEN, CDR2 SYDVKM. The CDR3, as DNA: TGTGCCAGCAGTTTATTAGGGGATGGTAGCAATCAGCCCCAGCATTTT. Amino acid sequence: CASSLLGDGSNQPQHF.

V and J are TRBV9 and TRBJ2-2; perhaps TRBD2 as D (5 bases). Germline assignment: CDR1 SGDLS and CDR2 YYNGEE. V lost 0 bases and J lost 1, with 13 bases in between. The CDR3 is 17 amino acids. CDR3 amino acids: CASSVGMTIQNTGELFF. The CDR3 DNA reads TGTGCCAGCAGCGTAGGGATGACTATTCAGAACACCGGGGAGCTGTTTTTT.

The chain recombines TRBV3-1 (or the pseudogene TRBV3-2) with TRBJ2-2; TRBD1 aligns across 9 bases. After removal of 3 bases from V and 7 bases from J, the junction contained 15 bases not matched to a gene. The length of the CDR3 is 18 residues. In germline, CDR1 is LGHDT, CDR2 YNNKEL (reference sequence). The CDR3: CASSHPPWRQGVSGELFF. CDR3 nucleotide sequence: TGTGCCAGCAGCCACCCACCTTGGAGACAGGGGGTGAGCGGGGAGCTGTTTTTT.

The gene calls are TRBV27 and TRBJ2-1, with TRBD1 as a possible D gene (6 bases). Trimming took off 3 bases at V and 5 bases at J, with 8 bases between the two ends. The CDR3 runs 13 residues. Germline values: CDR1 MNHEY, CDR2 SMNVEV (reference sequence). This chain's CDR3 is CASSLGAHNEQFF. The CDR3 DNA follows: TGTGCCAGCAGTTTGGGGGCCCACAATGAGCAGTTCTTC.

CDR3 nucleotide sequence: TGTGCCAGCAGTCGAACAACAGATACGCAGTATTTT. As protein: CASSRTTDTQYF. The rearrangement joins TRBV28 to TRBJ2-3; D not certain. Germline assignment: CDR1 MDHEN and CDR2 SYDVKM. The V end lost 5 bases, the J end lost 3 bases, and 6 bases lay between the germline ends. The CDR3 consists of 12 residues.

The J gene is TRBJ2-1, the V gene TRBV29-1; TRBD1 matches 7 bases. Per germline, CDR1 SQVTM and CDR2 ANQGSEA. V lost 6 bases and J lost 8; bases outside the gene matches: 7. The CDR3 is made up of 12 amino acids. Here the CDR3 reads CSVWTGNDEQFF. Here the CDR3 DNA reads TGCAGCGTCTGGACAGGCAACGATGAGCAGTTCTTC.

The chain has TRBV19 and TRBJ2-6, with 8 bases identical to TRBD1. The germline CDR1 and CDR2 sequences are LNHDA and SQIVND (reference sequence). This CDR3 has 17 amino acids. With 4 bases clipped from V and 0 bases from J, the junction kept 5 bases outside the gene matches. This chain's CDR3 is CASSTGQAYSGANVLTF. The CDR3 bases are TGTGCCAGTAGTACGGGACAGGCCTACTCTGGGGCCAACGTCCTGACTTTC. Full variable domain (remainder filled in from reference TRBV19 and TRBJ2-6): DGGITQSPKYLFRKEGQNVTLSCEQNLNHDAMYWYRQDPGQGLRLIYYSQIVNDFQKGDIAEGYSVSREKKESFPLTVTSAQKNPTAFYLCASSTGQAYSGANVLTFGAGSRLTVL.